The sequence of this T cell receptor (beta chain) was determined in a study of cytomegalovirus exposure and HLA in healthy donors listed by TCRdb under 2017. In terms of the full investigation: In an earlier analysis of approximately 500 of the donors, about 260 Gb of sequence data and 100 million or so unique TCR beta sequences from about 190 million T cells were reported. To decide whether each TCR beta V gene segment behaved as functional or pseudogenic, an earlier analysis of some 600 of the donors relied on high-throughput TCR beta sequencing. HLA typing included class I and class II loci at four-digit resolution. To predict cytomegalovirus infection status, the study combined high-throughput TCR immunosequencing, statistical association of individual TCRs with disease status, and machine learning. Among 398 genotyped donors of the cohort, an average of approximately 240,000 unique TCR beta nucleotide sequences was sequenced per donor, of which about 19% were non-productive. The study profiled the T cell repertoires of 550 to 700 subjects by immunosequencing and related them to cytomegalovirus serostatus. Donor age, sex, ethnicity and CMV serostatus were compiled together with the repertoire data. Because of strong linkage in the cohort, a few DR-DQ haplotypes were treated as single units for association and clustering. The later analysis used no new phenotypic data to find candidate immune exposures, relying instead on TCR beta sequences and their occurrence across donors. Along with the roughly 670-subject first cohort, a separate validation cohort of over 90 different subjects was used. To study patterns of TCR occurrence, a later analysis re-analyzed previously published TCR beta repertoires from 500 to 850 donors and added high-resolution HLA genotyping. The study was designed to test whether signatures of past pathogen exposure could be identified by cataloging public T cell receptors. Genome-wide SNP genotypes for about 65% of the roughly 670 donors were used in a later genetic analysis, which treated that subset as a discovery cohort. Of the 350 to 400 genotyped donors, around 81% fell in the genetic ancestry cluster associated with self-reported Caucasian donors. Every repertoire in the discovery cohort had been generated on one and the same sequencing platform. Typing coverage differed by locus: A, B, C, DRB1 and DQB1 were typed in about 620-630 donors, DQA1 in approximately 520, DPA1 in some 610, and DPB1 in roughly 450. An early release that covered some 630 HLA-typed donors contained about 300 gigabases of sequencing data and 70 million to 100 million unique TCR sequences.

Libraries were constructed by the immunoSEQ multiplex PCR assay. For the multiplex PCR, a mixture combining 60 forward primers for TCR Vbeta segments and 13 reverse primers for TCR Jbeta segments was used. A multiplex PCR assay on genomic DNA amplified the CDR3 region of rearranged TCR beta genes. The Illumina HiSeq System was used to sequence the amplified TCR beta libraries as 87-base-pair reads. The study's own analysis went as follows. A later analysis counted about 80 million unique TCR beta chains across the 666 repertoires, and about 10 million of these chains were shared by at least two donors. To remove PCR and sequencing errors, raw reads were error-corrected and collapsed into unique sequences using a nearest-neighbor algorithm that merged closely related sequences. Alignment of CDR3 sequences to IMGT reference sequences was used to assign V, D and J gene segments. For a sequence to be retained, at least a six-nucleotide match to both a V gene segment and a J gene segment was required. Rearrangements were called productive when the CDR3 lacked stop codons and stayed in frame with V and J; all others were non-productive. Following IMGT convention, CDR3 was defined as the stretch from the second conserved V-encoded cysteine up to the conserved J-encoded phenylalanine. Sequences without an unambiguous match to a single V gene segment were excluded from the earlier analysis of 587 of the donors. An earlier analysis of 500 to 700 of the donors classified V segments as functional when productive rearrangements were above 56.7% and as segregating when the standard deviation between donors was above 5%. A statistical classification framework was developed to diagnose cytomegalovirus status using the catalog of TCR beta chain sequences. In a later analysis, TCR nucleotide sequences were compared against IMGT/GENE-DB human TR gene sequences so that V and J genes could be assigned. A later analysis assigned CDR3 sequences and most-parsimonious VDJ recombination scenarios with the TCRdist pipeline. A later analysis defined each TCR beta chain by its CDR3 amino acid sequence plus V-gene family, and excluded reads lacking a unique V-gene family. As a way to deal with suspected cross-contamination and a sequencing artifact, a later analysis dropped 450 to 600 nucleotide sequences that were highly shared and had low generation probability. In a later analysis, a clonal expansion index was calculated for each public chain from normalized within-repertoire ranks of inferred template counts. A later analysis computed generation probabilities with a VDJ recombination model fitted to out-of-frame rearrangements, and checked the results against IGoR. Hypergeometric tests were used in a later analysis to score TCR-TCR, TCR-HLA and TCR-CMV co-occurrence, with a repertoire-size bias correction applied to the TCR pairs. A later analysis estimated false discovery rates by permuting HLA or CMV assignments 20 times. A later analysis grouped co-occurring TCRs with DBSCAN, adding TCRdist sequence similarity when clustering within HLA-allele-positive subsets. Repertoires with fewer than 30,000 or more than 120,000 public chains, plus five repertoires with anomalous nucleotide sharing, were excluded from co-occurrence clustering. Drawn from immuneACCESS, this table holds only the in-frame rearrangements with V and J called that TCRdb kept. Clones are partly lost; checked studies trace under half to an unresolved V gene and leave the rest unexplained. That table supplies the V and J calls and clone size; D and trimming were determined from the DNA. The sample includes approximately 150,000 clones, with 60% to 80% observed a single time. Almost 6.5% of the sample is held by the ten biggest clonotypes.

What the work shows at the level of the full study, not this receptor alone: Roughly uniform sequencing depth across donors was assumed in presence/absence analyses, although this assumption may not hold. The earlier analysis of fewer than 750 of the donors excluded roughly 16 rarely observed V segments, including chromosome 9 orphons, because counts were too low. The classifier was reported to diagnose cytomegalovirus status with high specificity and sensitivity in both the original cohort and the validation cohort. The study listed 150 to 200 TCR beta chains as associated with cytomegalovirus. In vitro tests confirmed that a few of the cytomegalovirus-associated TCR beta chains recognize cytomegalovirus antigens. A cluster of highly shared sequence variants was judged likely to be a technical artifact of the sequencing pipeline. Linkage disequilibrium might explain the correlated functional status among segregating V segments, but an unknown experimental factor could not be ruled out. In an earlier analysis of around 600 of the donors, most TCR beta V segments appeared in productive rearrangements about 90% or about 30% of the time, broadly matching IMGT annotations. For the cohort, immune exposure information was limited to CMV serostatus. Most TCR sequences were seen in very few donors, while some public TCRs were found in many individuals. The authors suggested that the approach could potentially be generalized to other disease states and immunological phenotypes. In a later analysis, HLA-associated TCR beta chains were found to be more clonally expanded and to have lower generation probabilities than equally common non-associated chains. In a later analysis, most CMV-associated TCR beta chains were found to appear HLA-restricted, with HLA associations seemingly driven largely by CMV exposure. A later analysis found that TCR association rates varied across HLA loci, with DRB1 alleles showing the most associated TCRs and HLA-C alleles the fewest. At a false discovery rate of 0.05, a later analysis linked about 17,000 TCR beta sequences to specific HLA alleles. Because HLA typing was unavailable for some donors at each locus, only the typed subset was used in association tests. The 87-base-pair reads could not distinguish some IMGT-functional V segments, including TRBV6-2 and TRBV6-3, so those segments were excluded. Assigning TCR associations to individual alleles was difficult when HLA alleles, especially DR and DQ, strongly co-occurred. The cohort was sequenced for TCR beta chains only, and without alpha or paired-chain data the features that could be detected were limited. A later genetic analysis associated a missense DCLRE1C variant with V-gene and J-gene trimming of TCR beta chains, and an independent cohort replicated the association. A further reported finding was that TCR beta sequences accurately predicted the HLA-A and HLA-B alleles for most subjects in the first cohort. Compared with the roughly 700-donor mean, donors in an Asian-associated ancestry cluster had fewer N-insertions in productive TCRs, according to a later genetic analysis. According to a later analysis, parvovirus B19, influenza, CMV and Epstein-Barr virus appeared linked to several top co-occurrence clusters.

V is pruned by 3 bases and J by 0 bases, leaving 9 bases of the junction without a gene match. The CDR3 has 17 amino acids, counting the end cysteine and phenylalanine. The CDR3 DNA has 51 bases and is translated from base 1. The germline V gene sets CDR1 to SGHDN and CDR2 to FVKESK. Concerning this clone: The antigen it recognizes is unknown. No much larger clonotype is one base removed from it; base qualities were not supplied.

The cohort comprised approximately 700 healthy bone marrow donors. At the time of sampling, all cohort members were nominally healthy, though unrecorded immune exposures were likely present. The donor tested CMV seropositive and was one of the 289 seropositive cohort members. Each donor provided a peripheral blood sample, and peripheral blood mononuclear cells were used for TCR beta sequencing. The Qiagen DNeasy Blood Extraction Kit was used to extract genomic DNA from the blood cell samples. This clonotype originated in a man in his forties in good health and CMV-seropositive. The V gene is TRBV14 and the J gene is TRBJ2-7, with TRBD2 matching 9 junction bases. The sequencing input was PBMCs. This receptor has the CDR3 CASSQWRISGSSYEQYF. The bases read TGTGCCAGCAGCCAGTGGAGGATTAGCGGGAGCTCCTACGAGCAGTACTTC.